The 15 T cell receptor beta chains below come from one sample, sequenced in a study of blood T cell repertoires in COVID-19. Some clones are missing from TCRdb's copy, which holds only in-frame ones; the method was immunoSEQ multiplex PCR. The sample records 60,000 to 65,000 clones, 75% to 85% being singletons. Sequenced: peripheral blood. The receptors originated from a woman aged 55-70 years with acute or convalescent COVID-19.

This clone was observed a handful of times. J is TRBJ1-1 and V is TRBV9; TRBD1 might be the D (5 bases). The CDR3 contains 17 residues. V was cut by 0 bases and J by 3 bases, with 18 bases left in between. The germline gives CDR1 SGDLS, CDR2 YYNGEE. The chain's CDR3 is CASSVVTGGRSDTEAFF. The CDR3, as DNA: TGTGCCAGCAGCGTAGTGACGGGGGGTAGAAGCGACACTGAAGCTTTCTTT.

The chain employs TRBV11-2 and TRBJ1-1; D remains unclear. This CDR3 has 14 residues. V was trimmed by 0 bases and J by 1 base, leaving 6 bases between them. Germline lookup yields CDR1 SGHAT and CDR2 FQNNGV. CDR3 bases: TGTGCCAGCAGCTTAGATGGGAGGAACACTGAAGCTTTCTTT. This gives the protein CASSLDGRNTEAFF.

The J gene is TRBJ1-2, the V gene TRBV5-1; perhaps TRBD1 as D (5 bases). Germline V gene lookup returns CDR1 SGHRS and CDR2 YFSETQ. With 4 bases removed from V and 1 base from J, the gap between germline ends came to 11 bases. This CDR3 is 14 amino acids long. As DNA, the CDR3 is TGCGCCAGCAGCACCGGGACTGGTAACTATGGCTACACCTTC. Protein sequence: CASSTGTGNYGYTF.

The chain recombines TRBV19 with TRBJ1-4; 7 bases are shared with TRBD1. V trimming: 5 bases; J trimming: 5 bases; junction bases outside the gene matches: 5. Germline V gene data show CDR1 as LNHDA and CDR2 as SQIVND (reference sequence). CDR3 length: 14 residues. CDR3 region: CASSDRAPNEKLFF. The CDR3 DNA follows: TGTGCCAGTAGTGACAGGGCACCCAATGAAAAACTGTTTTTT. Variable domain in full (rest from reference TRBV19 and TRBJ1-4): DGGITQSPKYLFRKEGQNVTLSCEQNLNHDAMYWYRQDPGQGLRLIYYSQIVNDFQKGDIAEGYSVSREKKESFPLTVTSAQKNPTAFYLCASSDRAPNEKLFFGSGTQLSVL.

The chain has TRBV7-2 and TRBJ1-1, with D tentatively TRBD1 (6 bases). Germline loops: CDR1 SGHTA, CDR2 FQGNSA. V shed 3 bases and J shed 10 bases, with 15 bases lying between them. The length of the CDR3 is 13 residues. CDR3: CASSFGQNARAFF. Here the CDR3 DNA reads TGTGCCAGCAGCTTCGGACAGAACGCCCGAGCTTTCTTT. The entire variable domain, with the rest obtained from reference TRBV7-2 and TRBJ1-1, is as follows: GAGVSQSPSNKVTEKGKDVELRCDPISGHTALYWYRQSLGQGLEFLIYFQGNSAPDKSGLPSDRFSAERTGGSVSTLTIQRTQQEDSAVYLCASSFGQNARAFFGQGTRLTVV.

The chain recombines TRBV29-1 with TRBJ1-1; D perhaps matches TRBD1 (5 bases). With 6 bases removed from V and 7 bases from J, the gap between germline ends came to 15 bases. The CDR3 loop spans 12 amino acids. CDR1 is SQVTM and CDR2 is ANQGSEA in the germline V gene. The CDR3 region has the DNA TGCAGCGTGAAAAAGGGGTCCGATGAAGCTTTCTTT. This codes for CSVKKGSDEAFF.

This chain connects TRBV6-5 to TRBJ1-1, with D unresolved. The CDR3 covers 14 residues. Looked up from germline, CDR1 is MNHEY and CDR2 is SVGAGI. Trimming removed 0 bases at V and 3 bases at J, with 8 bases between. This CDR3 is CASSYSGGDTEAFF. CDR3 sequence (DNA): TGTGCCAGCAGTTACTCAGGAGGTGACACTGAAGCTTTCTTT.

The chain carries TRBV6-5 and TRBJ2-2; D is unclear. V dropped 7 bases and J dropped 0 bases, with 9 bases sitting between them. The CDR3 is made up of 14 amino acids. Looked up from germline, CDR1 is MNHEY and CDR2 is SVGAGI. CDR3 nucleotide sequence: TGTGCCAGCACCAGGAACACGAACACCGGGGAGCTGTTTTTT. Translated, it gives CASTRNTNTGELFF.

V usage is TRBV5-6 and J usage is TRBJ1-1; TRBD1 might be the D (5 bases). V was pared by 0 bases and J by 10 bases, with 13 bases between. Germline V gene lookup returns CDR1 SGHDT and CDR2 YYEEEE. This CDR3 comprises 13 residues. The CDR3: CASSLAVGGPAFF. CDR3 nucleotide sequence: TGTGCCAGCAGCTTGGCCGTGGGGGGTCCAGCTTTCTTT.

The chain recombines TRBV9 with TRBJ2-7; TRBD1 matches 10 bases. The germline CDR1 and CDR2 sequences are SGDLS and YYNGEE. The ends lost 4 bases at V and 5 bases at J; junction bases unmatched: 6. CDR3 length: 14 residues. CDR3 nucleotide sequence: TGTGCCAGCAGCTTCCGGGACAGGGGTAACGAGCAGTACTTC. Protein sequence: CASSFRDRGNEQYF.

The V call is TRBV20-1, the J call TRBJ2-7; D might be TRBD1 (6 bases). Trimming pared 3 bases from V and 2 bases from J, leaving 20 bases between. Per the germline V gene, CDR1 is DFQATT and CDR2 is SNEGSKA (reference sequence). The CDR3 spans 16 residues. This CDR3 is CSASLILGTFTYEQYF. The CDR3 DNA reads TGCAGTGCTAGTTTAATATTAGGGACATTCACCTACGAGCAGTACTTC.

The chain uses TRBV20-1 and TRBJ1-6; TRBD1 aligns across 9 bases. Unmatched junction bases numbered 4, after V lost 3 bases and J lost 7 bases. The CDR3 spans 14 residues. Germline V gene data show CDR1 as DFQATT and CDR2 as SNEGSKA (reference sequence). As DNA, the CDR3 is TGCAGTGCTAGTGGGGGACAGGGAAATTCACCCCTCCACTTT. Protein: CSASGGQGNSPLHF.

The chain combines TRBV9 with TRBJ2-2; 9 bases are a match to TRBD2. CDR1 is SGDLS, CDR2 YYNGEE, per germline. CDR3 length: 20 residues. V dropped 4 bases and J dropped 5; count of bases not matched to a gene: 21. CDR3 sequence reads: CASSLLPTRGGAGGTGELFF. For the CDR3, the DNA is TGTGCCAGCAGCCTCCTCCCGACTCGCGGGGGGGCGGGGGGTACCGGGGAGCTGTTTTTT.

The chain employs TRBV5-1 and TRBJ2-5; 7 nucleotides align to TRBD2. The CDR3 is 16 amino acids. Germline CDR1 reads SGHRS; CDR2 reads YFSETQ. V trimming: 2 bases; J trimming: 2 bases; junction bases outside the gene matches: 9. Here the CDR3 DNA reads TGCGCCAGCAGCTTTCTTGTTGTGGGGGGGCAAGAGACCCAGTACTTC. It yields the protein CASSFLVVGGQETQYF.

The CDR3 region is CATSRDVEGYEQYF. As DNA, the CDR3 is TGTGCCACCAGCAGAGATGTCGAGGGCTACGAGCAGTACTTC. The rearrangement links TRBV15 to TRBJ2-7, with D perhaps TRBD2 (5 bases). V was clipped by 0 bases and J by 3 bases, with 9 bases between them. Germline-derived CDR1 and CDR2 are LNHNV and YYDKDF (reference sequence). The CDR3 sequence is 14 residues long.